Sequencing of this TCR beta chain was carried out in a study of T cells after yellow fever vaccination. Across the whole study: SMART-Seq v4 Ultra Low Input prepared the low-cell-number fractions. Whole-study results and caveats: After the booster, over 95% of CD4 and approximately 90% of CD8 primary-response clones were re-detected.

About this clonotype itself: Its target is not known.

Using its own MiXCR run on the 5' RACE reads, TCRdb lists one record per CDR3 protein. The profile shows about 300,000 distinct CDR3 sequences, around 6.8% of them singletons. The sequence was obtained from a man younger than 30 who received the YFV17D yellow fever vaccine. Material: PBMCs, obtained roughly 45 days after the first yellow fever vaccination.

As DNA, the CDR3 is TGTGCCAGCAGCTTAGGCGTTTATCAGCCCCAGCATTTT. Its translation is CASSLGVYQPQHF. The V call is TRBV7-8, the J call TRBJ1-5; the D is unclear. CDR1 is SGHVS, CDR2 FQNEAQ, per germline. CDR3 length: 13 residues. Trimming removed 1 base at V and 5 bases at J, with 6 bases between.